The 31 T cell receptor beta chains below come from one sample, sequenced in a study of blood T cell repertoires in COVID-19. The method was immunoSEQ multiplex PCR; TCRdb's version includes in-frame clones alone and lacks a portion of them. The sample has roughly 500,000 clones; around nine tenths are singletons. Sequencing was carried out using PBMCs or T cells enriched from blood (not recorded which). Receptor source: a woman aged 55-69 years who had recovered from COVID-19.

The V gene is TRBV28, the J gene TRBJ1-4, with a possible D match to TRBD1 (5 bases). This CDR3 is built from 15 residues. Trimming removed 1 base at V and 6 bases at J, with 12 bases between. Germline V gives CDR1 MDHEN, CDR2 SYDVKM. The DNA of the CDR3 is TGTGCCAGCAGTTTATACCGAGGAGGGGATGAAAAACTGTTTTTT. Translating it yields CASSLYRGGDEKLFF.

The chain combines TRBV7-2 with TRBJ1-3, with 8 positions matching TRBD1. CDR3 length: 15 amino acids. Germline V lookup: CDR1 SGHTA, CDR2 FQGNSA. The ends lost 3 bases at V and 3 bases at J; junction bases unmatched: 4. CDR3 in DNA: TGTGCCAGCAGCTTTACAGGGGGATTTGGAAACACCATATATTTT. The encoded protein is CASSFTGGFGNTIYF. Using reference TRBV7-2 and TRBJ1-3 for the parts outside the CDR3, the full variable domain is GAGVSQSPSNKVTEKGKDVELRCDPISGHTALYWYRQSLGQGLEFLIYFQGNSAPDKSGLPSDRFSAERTGGSVSTLTIQRTQQEDSAVYLCASSFTGGFGNTIYFGEGSWLTVV.

This rearrangement joins TRBV7-2 to TRBJ2-7, with 7 positions matching TRBD2. The CDR3 is 15 residues long. J was trimmed by 3 bases and V by 0 bases; bases with no gene match: 5. CDR1 and CDR2 from the germline V gene are SGHTA and FQGNSA. CDR3 region: CASSLAGGGDYEQYV. The CDR3, as DNA: TGTGCCAGCAGCTTAGCGGGCGGGGGAGACTACGAGCAGTACGTC.

The sample holds a few counts of this clone. The chain combines TRBV21-1 with TRBJ1-6; the table calls TRBD1, which could not be checked here. TRBV21-1 is shown as a pseudogene. There are 13 residues in the CDR3. The CDR3 reads CAGQGARNSPLHF. The CDR3 DNA reads as TGTGCCGGACAGGGGGCGAGGAACTCACCCCTCCACTTT.

CDR3 sequence (DNA): TGTGCCAGTAGTCGACAGGGGGAGGGAGGAGAGACCCAGTACTTC. Amino acid sequence: CASSRQGEGGETQYF. The rearrangement joins TRBV19 to TRBJ2-5; TRBD1 matches at 9 bases. The CDR3 sequence is 15 residues long. V lost 5 bases, J lost 4 bases, and 8 bases stayed unmatched. CDR1 LNHDA and CDR2 SQIVND come from the germline V gene (reference sequence).

This chain uses TRBV2 with TRBJ2-3, with 9 bases that match TRBD2. The CDR3 is 14 amino acids. Trimming cost V 6 bases and J 6 bases; bases outside gene matches: 7. CDR1 is SNHLY, CDR2 FYNNEI, per germline. The CDR3 loop reads CASSAGGDYDTQYF. CDR3 coding DNA: TGTGCCAGCAGCGCGGGGGGGGATTACGATACGCAGTATTTT.

The chain has TRBV12-5 and TRBJ2-7, with D perhaps TRBD1 (5 bases). From germline, CDR1 is LGHNT and CDR2 FRNRAP. Trimming took off 0 bases at V and 9 bases at J, with 18 bases between the two ends. This CDR3 is built from 15 residues. In nucleotides, the CDR3 is TGTGCTAGTGGTTTGGTAGACAGCCCGTTTAACGGGCAGTACTTC. Its translation is CASGLVDSPFNGQYF.

The chain links TRBV2 to TRBJ2-2, with 9 bases aligning to TRBD1. Per germline, CDR1 SNHLY and CDR2 FYNNEI. The V and J ends lost 6 bases and 8 bases, in that order; junction bases with no gene match: 4. The CDR3 extends over 13 amino acids. CDR3: CASRVQGAGELFF. For the CDR3, the DNA is TGTGCCAGCAGGGTACAGGGGGCAGGGGAGCTGTTTTTT.

The chain employs TRBV18 and TRBJ2-6; 8 bases match TRBD1. The germline V gene encodes CDR1 KGHSH and CDR2 LQKENI. After removal of 3 bases from V and 2 bases from J, the junction contained 6 bases not matched to a gene. This CDR3 region has 17 residues. The CDR3 sequence is CASSPLDRATGANVLTF. In DNA, the CDR3 is TGTGCCAGCTCACCTCTGGACAGGGCTACTGGGGCCAACGTCCTGACTTTC.

The chain is built from TRBV28 and TRBJ1-5, with TRBD1 as a possible D gene (6 bases). The V gene lost 5 bases and the J gene lost 0 bases, with 17 bases spanning the gap. The germline gives CDR1 MDHEN, CDR2 SYDVKM. The CDR3 loop spans 17 amino acids. CDR3 nucleotides: TGTGCCAGCAGTCCCCACAGGGCCTTTTATAGCAATCAGCCCCAGCATTTT. It specifies CASSPHRAFYSNQPQHF.

The rearrangement links TRBV7-8 to TRBJ2-2; D is uncertain. The CDR3 sequence is 19 residues long. The V end was cut by 4 bases, the J end by 8 bases, with 29 bases between. Germline V gene lookup returns CDR1 SGHVS and CDR2 FQNEAQ. DNA of the CDR3: TGTGCCAGCAGCTATGCTAGAGCCCGACCGGATTCCAAGGCGGGGGAGCTGTTTTTT. This codes for CASSYARARPDSKAGELFF.

DNA for the CDR3: TGCAGCGCGGAAGCTCCGGGACTAGCGGGGGGCGAGGGGCAGTTCTTC. Its translation is CSAEAPGLAGGEGQFF. The gene calls are TRBV29-1 and TRBJ2-1; TRBD2 aligns across 15 bases. This CDR3 is 16 amino acids long. Germline CDR1 and CDR2: SQVTM and ANQGSEA. V was pared by 7 bases and J by 12 bases, with 16 bases of the junction left unmatched.

Remarks on this clone: Other nucleotide sequences from this sample produce the same CDR3. The chain is built from TRBV24-1 and TRBJ2-3; D may be TRBD1 (6 bases). CDR1 KGHDR and CDR2 SFDVKD come from the germline V gene. CDR3 size: 12 residues. V lost 9 bases to trimming and J lost 4 bases, with 10 bases between them. CDR3 in DNA: TGTGCCACCTCTGGGGGCGCAGATACGCAGTATTTT. This encodes CATSGGADTQYF.

The chain joins TRBV27 to TRBJ2-7, with a weak D call TRBD2 (5 bases). Deletions cut 4 bases from V and 1 base from J, with 14 bases between. The CDR3 is made up of 15 amino acids. The germline V gene has CDR1 MNHEY and CDR2 SMNVEV (reference sequence). The CDR3 loop is CASSSISGKSYEQYF. CDR3 DNA sequence: TGTGCCAGCAGTTCCATCTCCGGGAAGTCCTACGAGCAGTACTTC.

The CDR3 reads CASSLGASSYNEQFF. Written as DNA, the CDR3 is TGCGCCAGCAGCTTGGGGGCGAGCTCCTACAATGAGCAGTTCTTC. The chain joins TRBV5-1 to TRBJ2-1; D gene unclear. The germline CDR1 and CDR2 sequences are SGHRS and YFSETQ. CDR3 length: 15 residues. V was pared by 0 bases and J by 0 bases, with 7 bases between.

The chain combines TRBV5-1 with TRBJ1-6; 8 nucleotides match TRBD1. Germline CDR1 and CDR2: SGHRS and YFSETQ. The CDR3 contains 15 residues. The ends lost 1 base at V and 7 bases at J; junction bases unmatched: 4. CDR3 protein: CASSLQQGGNSPLHF. For the CDR3, the DNA is TGCGCCAGCAGCTTGCAACAGGGGGGGAATTCACCCCTCCACTTT.

This sequence joins TRBV7-8 and TRBJ2-7, with a possible D match to TRBD1 (5 bases). The germline CDR1 and CDR2 sequences are SGHVS and FQNEAQ. V was clipped by 5 bases and J by 3 bases, with 17 bases between them. The CDR3 consists of 15 residues. Written as DNA, the CDR3 is TGTGCCAGCAGCGTAGGGGTGGGTCTAGGCTACGAGCAGTACGTC. It translates to CASSVGVGLGYEQYV.

The chain recombines TRBV6-5 with TRBJ1-5; no firm D call. V was cut by 2 bases and J by 6 bases, with 14 bases left in between. The CDR3 length is 15 residues. Germline CDR1 and CDR2: MNHEY and SVGAGI. CDR3 coding DNA: TGTGCCAGCAGTTACGTAGGCAGGTTGAGTCAGCCCCAGCATTTT. Its protein product is CASSYVGRLSQPQHF.

The genes are TRBV6-5 and TRBJ1-1; no definite D call. Deletions cut 0 bases from V and 6 bases from J, with 8 bases between. This CDR3 has 13 residues. Germline CDR1 is MNHEY and CDR2 is SVGAGI. Here the CDR3 DNA reads TGTGCCAGCAGTTACTCATCCGGGTCTGAAGCTTTCTTT. Translation: CASSYSSGSEAFF.

The rearrangement links TRBV12-5 to TRBJ1-1, with TRBD1 as a possible D gene (6 bases). Germline CDR1 is LGHNT and CDR2 is FRNRAP. This CDR3 has 14 residues. The V end was cut by 8 bases, the J end by 5 bases, with 18 bases between. CDR3 nucleotide sequence: TGTGCTAGTCTACCAGACAGGTCGAGGACTGAAGCTTTCTTT. Residues: CASLPDRSRTEAFF.

The chain combines TRBV27 with TRBJ2-7; 8 bases fit TRBD1. Germline V lookup: CDR1 MNHEY, CDR2 SMNVEV (reference sequence). The CDR3 loop spans 15 amino acids. Trimming removed 5 bases from V and 4 bases from J; junction bases left unmatched: 10. DNA for the CDR3: TGTGCCAGCAGTCTTACAGGGGGTAAACTTTACGAGCAGTACTTC. Its translation is CASSLTGGKLYEQYF.

This clone came up once. One junction end does not reproduce the germline sequence, and a read error may be involved. The V gene is TRBV27, the J gene TRBJ1-1; weak D call: TRBD1 (5 bases). Per the germline V gene, CDR1 is MNHEY and CDR2 is SMNVEV (reference sequence). This CDR3 has 14 amino acids. CDR3 sequence reads: CASTLGGSNAEAFF. CDR3 nucleotide sequence: TGTGCCAGCACCCTGGGGGGGTCGAACGCTGAAGCTTTCTTT.

CDR3 coding DNA: TGCGCCAGCAAGATAGGAGGGCAACAAGAGACCCAGTACTTC. Protein sequence: CASKIGGQQETQYF. This chain joins TRBV5-1 and TRBJ2-5; perhaps TRBD2 as D (6 bases). Germline CDR1 is SGHRS and CDR2 is YFSETQ. The CDR3 runs 14 residues. V was shortened by 6 bases and J by 2 bases, with 14 bases between the two germline ends.

This rearrangement joins TRBV27 to TRBJ1-1; 7 nucleotides match TRBD1. Trimming took 7 bases from V and 1 from J; bases not matched to a gene: 3. Germline V CDR1 and CDR2: MNHEY, SMNVEV (reference sequence). The CDR3 sequence is 13 residues long. CDR3 nucleotide sequence: TGTGCCAGCAAAAGGACAGGGAACACTGAAGCTTTCTTT. Protein product: CASKRTGNTEAFF.

The chain employs TRBV27 and TRBJ2-7, with TRBD1 identical over 9 bases. The ends lost 6 bases at V and 3 bases at J; junction bases unmatched: 9. CDR3 length: 15 amino acids. Germline V gene data show CDR1 as MNHEY and CDR2 as SMNVEV (reference sequence). The CDR3 bases are TGTGCCAGCAGCTCGACAGGGGGGGGCCTCTACGAGCAGTACTTC. Protein: CASSSTGGGLYEQYF.

The rearrangement uses TRBV30 and TRBJ1-6; the match to TRBD1 covers 7 bases. The CDR3 has 12 residues. Germline CDR1 is GTSNPN and CDR2 is SVGIG (reference sequence). V shed 7 bases and J 6 bases; nucleotides not matched to a gene: 3. The CDR3 DNA is TGTGCCTCGGGACAGCCTAATTCACCCCTCCACTTT. Its translation is CASGQPNSPLHF.

The rearrangement joins TRBV19 to TRBJ2-7; 8 nucleotides align to TRBD1. CDR1 and CDR2 from the germline V gene are LNHDA and SQIVND (reference sequence). The CDR3 runs to 14 residues. Trimming removed 6 bases from V and 3 bases from J; junction bases left unmatched: 7. The CDR3 coding sequence is TGTGCCAGTAGGACCGGGACAGGCGTCTACGAGCAGTACGTC. Encoded protein: CASRTGTGVYEQYV.

The chain uses TRBV6-6 and TRBJ2-7; TRBD1 matches at 8 bases. V dropped 0 bases and J dropped 3; count of bases not matched to a gene: 4. Germline V CDR1 and CDR2: MNHNY, SVGAGI (reference sequence). The CDR3 consists of 15 residues. The CDR3 DNA is TGTGCCAGCAGTTACTCGTGGACAGGGAACTACGAGCAGTACTTC. Its translation is CASSYSWTGNYEQYF.

The chain couples TRBV5-1 to TRBJ2-3; D is perhaps TRBD1 (5 bases). Per the germline V gene, CDR1 is SGHRS and CDR2 is YFSETQ. This CDR3 region has 16 residues. V shed 3 bases and J shed 2 bases, with 16 bases lying between them. In nucleotides, the CDR3 is TGCGCCAGCAGCTCAGAAGGGGTGGGGCTCACAGATACGCAGTATTTT. Its translation is CASSSEGVGLTDTQYF.

The gene calls are TRBV29-1 and TRBJ2-7; D may be TRBD1 (5 bases). The CDR3 has 12 residues. The V gene lost 4 bases and the J gene lost 4 bases, with 11 bases spanning the gap. Germline CDR1 SQVTM, CDR2 ANQGSEA. In DNA form, the CDR3 reads TGCAGCGTTGCCAGGGATCGGTACGAGCAGTACGTC. Protein sequence: CSVARDRYEQYV.

As DNA, the CDR3 is TGTGCCACCAGCAGTTCCCCCTCGAGGGCGAACACCGGGGAGCTGTTTTTT. The encoded protein is CATSSSPSRANTGELFF. This sequence joins TRBV15 and TRBJ2-2, with D possibly TRBD2 on 5 matching bases. This CDR3 comprises 17 residues. Germline V gene lookup returns CDR1 LNHNV and CDR2 YYDKDF (reference sequence). The V end was cut by 3 bases, the J end by 0 bases, with 14 bases between.